Below are 7 T cell receptor beta chains sequenced from a single sample in a study of blood T cell repertoires in COVID-19. Profiling relied on immunoSEQ multiplex PCR, and the TCRdb table lists in-frame clones only, not all of them. The sample lists some 76,000 clones, approximately 84% seen once, with around 13% in the top ten. Sample: peripheral blood. Source of these receptors: a man aged 50 to 59 with COVID-19, enrolled during active disease.

This chain connects TRBV5-4 to TRBJ2-7; a possible D gene is TRBD2 (6 bases). This CDR3 has 12 amino acids. Germline V gene data show CDR1 as SGHNT and CDR2 as YYREEE (reference sequence). V gave up 0 bases and J gave up 6 bases, with 7 bases separating them. CDR3 region: CASSLGGVEQYF. The CDR3 region has the DNA TGTGCCAGCAGCTTGGGGGGGGTCGAGCAGTACTTC.

This clone was counted a few times. This rearrangement joins TRBV4-2 to TRBJ2-7; 8 bases are a match to TRBD1. Losses at the gene ends were 8 bases for V and 3 bases for J; bases not matched to a gene: 21. The CDR3 is made up of 18 amino acids. CDR1 and CDR2 from the germline V gene are LGHNA and YNFKEQ. Written as DNA, the CDR3 is TGTGCCAGCGGGCCCAACTTCAACGGCCAGGGGGCTTTCTACGAGCAGTACTTC. Protein: CASGPNFNGQGAFYEQYF.

CDR3 sequence (DNA): TGTGCCAGCAGCCAAGAACGTTGGCGGGAGGGCCCAGATACGCAGTATTTT. Amino acids: CASSQERWREGPDTQYF. V and J are TRBV14 and TRBJ2-3; 9 bases agree with TRBD2. The CDR3 length is 17 residues. Germline CDR1 and CDR2: SGHDN and FVKESK. Trimming cost V 0 bases and J 4 bases; bases outside gene matches: 8.

V gene TRBV6-4 combines with J gene TRBJ2-6; 9 nucleotides match TRBD2. The CDR3 contains 16 residues. Looked up from germline, CDR1 is MRHNA and CDR2 is SNTAGT. V trimming: 3 bases; J trimming: 0 bases; junction bases outside the gene matches: 0. Here the CDR3 DNA reads TGTGCCAGCAGTGAGCGGGAGGGCTCTGGGGCCAACGTCCTGACTTTC. This gives the protein CASSEREGSGANVLTF.

V usage is TRBV5-1 and J usage is TRBJ2-2, with TRBD2 identical over 8 bases. Germline CDR1 and CDR2: SGHRS and YFSETQ. The CDR3 has 17 residues. After removal of 2 bases from V and 8 bases from J, the junction contained 14 bases not matched to a gene. Written as DNA, the CDR3 is TGCGCCAGCAGCTTAACTAGCGGCACCATTGAGGGGGGGGAGCTGTTTTTT. Translated, it gives CASSLTSGTIEGGELFF. Looking up the rest from reference TRBV5-1 and TRBJ2-2 gives the full variable domain: KAGVTQTPRYLIKTRGQQVTLSCSPISGHRSVSWYQQTPGQGLQFLFEYFSETQRNKGNFPGRFSGRQFSNSRSEMNVSTLELGDSALYLCASSLTSGTIEGGELFFGEGSRLTVL.

Of note for this clone: An end of the junction differs from the germline gene, which may be a read error. The chain joins TRBV9 to TRBJ2-3; 7 bases are a match to TRBD2. This CDR3 is built from 12 residues. Germline CDR1 reads SGDLS; CDR2 reads YYNGEE. The CDR3 nucleotides read TGTGCCAGCAGCGTAGTGGCGGGAGTCCACACTTTT. Its protein is CASSVVAGVHTF.

This clone was counted a single time. The V and J genes are TRBV10-2 and TRBJ2-3; 11 bases align to TRBD2. J gave up 3 bases and V 4 bases, and 0 bases lay outside the gene matches. The CDR3 loop spans 14 amino acids. The germline V gene encodes CDR1 WSHSY and CDR2 SAAADI. The CDR3 DNA sequence: TGCGCCAGCAGTGGGACTAGCGGGACAGATACGCAGTATTTT. Amino acid sequence: CASSGTSGTDTQYF.